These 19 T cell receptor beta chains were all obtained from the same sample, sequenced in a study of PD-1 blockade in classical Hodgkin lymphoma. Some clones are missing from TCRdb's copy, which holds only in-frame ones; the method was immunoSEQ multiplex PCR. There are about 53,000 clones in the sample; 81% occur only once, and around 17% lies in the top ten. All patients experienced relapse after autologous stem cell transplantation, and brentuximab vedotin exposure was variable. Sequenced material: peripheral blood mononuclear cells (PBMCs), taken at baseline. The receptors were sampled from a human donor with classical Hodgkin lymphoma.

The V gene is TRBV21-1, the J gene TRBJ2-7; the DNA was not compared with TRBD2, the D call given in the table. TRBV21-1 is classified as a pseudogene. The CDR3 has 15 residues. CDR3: CASSRRKGLEYEQYV. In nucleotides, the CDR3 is TGTGCCAGCAGCCGAAGGAAGGGACTAGAATACGAGCAGTACGTC.

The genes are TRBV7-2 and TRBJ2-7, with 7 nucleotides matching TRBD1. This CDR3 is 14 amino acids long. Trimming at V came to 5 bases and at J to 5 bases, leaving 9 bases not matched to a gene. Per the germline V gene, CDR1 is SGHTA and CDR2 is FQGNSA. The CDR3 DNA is TGTGCCAGCAGCCCGGAGACAGGGTTTAACGAGCAGTACTTC. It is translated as CASSPETGFNEQYF.

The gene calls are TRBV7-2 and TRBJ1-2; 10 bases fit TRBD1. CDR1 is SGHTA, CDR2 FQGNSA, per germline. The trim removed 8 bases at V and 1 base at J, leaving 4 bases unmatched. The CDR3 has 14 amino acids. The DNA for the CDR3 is TGTGCCAGCGGGACAGGGGCGCTTAACTATGGCTACACCTTC. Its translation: CASGTGALNYGYTF.

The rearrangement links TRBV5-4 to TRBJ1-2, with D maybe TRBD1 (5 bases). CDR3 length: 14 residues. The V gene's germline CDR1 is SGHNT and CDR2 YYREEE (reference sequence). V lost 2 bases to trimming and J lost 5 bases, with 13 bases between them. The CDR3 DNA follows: TGTGCCAGCAGCTTAGTGGGGGAGGTTTATGGCTACACCTTC. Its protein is CASSLVGEVYGYTF.

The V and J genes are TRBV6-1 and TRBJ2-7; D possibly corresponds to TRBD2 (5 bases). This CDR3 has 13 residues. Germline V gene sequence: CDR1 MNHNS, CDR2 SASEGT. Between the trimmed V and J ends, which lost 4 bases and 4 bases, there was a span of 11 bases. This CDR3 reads CASSVGVVYEQYV. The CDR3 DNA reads TGTGCCAGCAGTGTCGGGGTCGTTTACGAGCAGTACGTC.

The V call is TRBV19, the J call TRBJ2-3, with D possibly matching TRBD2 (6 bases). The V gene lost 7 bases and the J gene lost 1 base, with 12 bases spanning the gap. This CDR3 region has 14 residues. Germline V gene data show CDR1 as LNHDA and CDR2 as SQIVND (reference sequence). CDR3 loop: CASKVSGGTDTQYF. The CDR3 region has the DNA TGTGCCAGTAAGGTATCGGGGGGCACAGATACGCAGTATTTT.

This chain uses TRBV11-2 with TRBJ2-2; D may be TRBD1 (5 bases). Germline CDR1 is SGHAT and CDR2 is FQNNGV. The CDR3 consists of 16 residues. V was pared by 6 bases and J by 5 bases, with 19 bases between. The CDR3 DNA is TGTGCCAGCAGGGACCAGGGTCCTCTGGGGACCGGGGAGCTGTTTTTT. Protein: CASRDQGPLGTGELFF.

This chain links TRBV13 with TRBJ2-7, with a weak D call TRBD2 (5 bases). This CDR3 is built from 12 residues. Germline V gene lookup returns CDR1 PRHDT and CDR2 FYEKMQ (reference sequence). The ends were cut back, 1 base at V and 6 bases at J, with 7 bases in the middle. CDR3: CASSLEGSEQYF. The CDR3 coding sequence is TGTGCCAGCAGCTTAGAAGGGAGCGAGCAGTACTTC. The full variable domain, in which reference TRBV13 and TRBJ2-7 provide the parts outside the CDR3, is AAGVIQSPRHLIKEKRETATLKCYPIPRHDTVYWYQQGPGQDPQFLISFYEKMQSDKGSIPDRFSAQQFSDYHSELNMSSLELGDSALYFCASSLEGSEQYFGPGTRLTVT.

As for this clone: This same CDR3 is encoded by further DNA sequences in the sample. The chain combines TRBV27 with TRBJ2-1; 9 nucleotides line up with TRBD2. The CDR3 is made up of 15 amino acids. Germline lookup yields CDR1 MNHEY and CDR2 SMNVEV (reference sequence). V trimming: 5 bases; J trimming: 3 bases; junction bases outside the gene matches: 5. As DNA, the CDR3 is TGTGCCAGCAGTCCCCTAGCGGGAAGCTACAATGAGCAGTTCTTC. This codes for CASSPLAGSYNEQFF.

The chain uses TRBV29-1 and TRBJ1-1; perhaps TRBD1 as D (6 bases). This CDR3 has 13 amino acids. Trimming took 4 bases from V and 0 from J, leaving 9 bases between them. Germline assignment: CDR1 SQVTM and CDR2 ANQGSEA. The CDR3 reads CSVAGQMNTEAFF. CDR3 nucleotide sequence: TGCAGCGTTGCGGGACAAATGAACACTGAAGCTTTCTTT.

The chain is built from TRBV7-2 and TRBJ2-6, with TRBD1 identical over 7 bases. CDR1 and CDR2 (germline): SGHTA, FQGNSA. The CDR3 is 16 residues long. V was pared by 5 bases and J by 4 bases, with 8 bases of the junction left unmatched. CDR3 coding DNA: TGTGCCAGCAGCGCCCAGACAGGGTCCGGGGCCAACGTCCTGACTTTC. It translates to CASSAQTGSGANVLTF. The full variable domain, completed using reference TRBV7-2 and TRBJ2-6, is GAGVSQSPSNKVTEKGKDVELRCDPISGHTALYWYRQSLGQGLEFLIYFQGNSAPDKSGLPSDRFSAERTGGSVSTLTIQRTQQEDSAVYLCASSAQTGSGANVLTFGAGSRLTVL.

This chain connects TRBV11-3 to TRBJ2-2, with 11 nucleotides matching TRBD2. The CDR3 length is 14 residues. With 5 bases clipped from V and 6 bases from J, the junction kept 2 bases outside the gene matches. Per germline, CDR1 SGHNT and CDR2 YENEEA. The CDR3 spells CASSILAGAGELFF. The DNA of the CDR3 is TGTGCCAGCAGCATACTAGCGGGAGCCGGGGAGCTGTTTTTT.

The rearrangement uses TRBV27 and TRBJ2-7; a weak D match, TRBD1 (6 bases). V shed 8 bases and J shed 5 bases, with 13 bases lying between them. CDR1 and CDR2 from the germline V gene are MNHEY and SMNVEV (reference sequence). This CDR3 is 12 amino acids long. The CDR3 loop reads CASGGWGNEQYF. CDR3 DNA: TGTGCCAGCGGGGGCTGGGGGAACGAGCAGTACTTC.

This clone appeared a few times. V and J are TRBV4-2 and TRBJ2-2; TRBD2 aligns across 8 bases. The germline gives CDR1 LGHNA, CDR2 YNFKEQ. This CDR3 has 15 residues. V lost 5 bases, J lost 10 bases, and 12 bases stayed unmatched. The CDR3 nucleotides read TGTGCCAGCAGCAGATCAGGAGGGCGGGAGGAGGAGCTGTTTTTT. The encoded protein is CASSRSGGREEELFF.

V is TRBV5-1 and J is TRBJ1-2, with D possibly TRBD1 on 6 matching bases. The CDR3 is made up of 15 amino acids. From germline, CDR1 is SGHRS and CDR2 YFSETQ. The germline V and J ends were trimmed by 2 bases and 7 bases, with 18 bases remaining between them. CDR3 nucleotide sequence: TGCGCCAGCAGCTTTTCTACAGGGCAGGTTCCTGGCTACACCTTC. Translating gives CASSFSTGQVPGYTF.

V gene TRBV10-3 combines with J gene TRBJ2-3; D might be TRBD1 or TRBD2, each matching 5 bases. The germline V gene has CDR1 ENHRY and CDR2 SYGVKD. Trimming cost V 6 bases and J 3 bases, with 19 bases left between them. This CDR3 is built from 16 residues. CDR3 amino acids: CAIRPSPGTVTDTQYF. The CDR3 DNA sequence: TGTGCCATCAGGCCAAGCCCCGGGACGGTAACAGATACGCAGTATTTT.

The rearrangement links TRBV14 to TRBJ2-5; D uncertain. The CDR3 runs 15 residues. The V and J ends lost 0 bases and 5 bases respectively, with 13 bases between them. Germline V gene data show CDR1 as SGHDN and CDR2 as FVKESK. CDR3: CASSQDWRNRETQYF. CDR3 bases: TGTGCCAGCAGCCAAGATTGGAGAAACCGGGAGACCCAGTACTTC.

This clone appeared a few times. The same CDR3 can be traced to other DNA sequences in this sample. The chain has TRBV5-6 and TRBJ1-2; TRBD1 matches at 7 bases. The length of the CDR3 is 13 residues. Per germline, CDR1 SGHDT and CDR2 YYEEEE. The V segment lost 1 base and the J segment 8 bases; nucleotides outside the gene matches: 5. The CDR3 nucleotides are TGTGCCAGCAGCTTGAGGCAGGGGGACGGCTACACCTTC. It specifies CASSLRQGDGYTF. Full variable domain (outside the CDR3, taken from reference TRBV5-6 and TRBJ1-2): DAGVTQSPTHLIKTRGQQVTLRCSPKSGHDTVSWYQQALGQGPQFIFQYYEEEERQRGNFPDRFSGHQFPNYSSELNVNALLLGDSALYLCASSLRQGDGYTFGSGTRLTVV.

The CDR3 sequence: CASSFKARLAGVGNEQFF. The CDR3 nucleotides read TGTGCCAGCAGCTTCAAGGCCCGACTAGCGGGAGTAGGCAATGAGCAGTTCTTC. The gene calls are TRBV7-9 and TRBJ2-1; 12 positions match TRBD2. Per germline, CDR1 SEHNR and CDR2 FQNEAQ (reference sequence). The CDR3 is made up of 18 amino acids. V lost 3 bases to trimming and J lost 6 bases; unmatched junction nucleotides: 12.